These 10 T cell receptor beta chains originate from one sample sequenced in a study of blood T cell repertoires in COVID-19. Clones were read by immunoSEQ multiplex PCR, and TCRdb kept only the in-frame ones, dropping some. The sample has approximately 390,000 clones, around 91% seen once; the top ten hold around 7%. Material for sequencing was peripheral blood. Source of these receptors: a man in his late teens or twenties with active or convalescent COVID-19.

V gene TRBV24-1 combines with J gene TRBJ2-5; no clear D gene. CDR3 length: 13 amino acids. V was clipped by 4 bases and J by 2 bases, with 7 bases between them. Germline V gene lookup returns CDR1 KGHDR and CDR2 SFDVKD. The DNA for the CDR3 is TGTGCCACCAGTGAGGGCCTTCAAGAGACCCAGTACTTC. This translates into CATSEGLQETQYF.

The chain recombines TRBV2 with TRBJ1-4, with 8 bases that match TRBD1. There are 17 residues in the CDR3. J lost 4 bases, V lost 6 bases, and 13 bases had no gene match. Germline lookup yields CDR1 SNHLY and CDR2 FYNNEI. CDR3 sequence (DNA): TGTGCCAGCAGGGACGACAGGGGAGGGCCCCTTAATGAAAAACTGTTTTTT. Its translation is CASRDDRGGPLNEKLFF.

The chain joins TRBV4-1 to TRBJ2-7; TRBD1 might be the D (6 bases). V was pared by 4 bases and J by 4 bases, with 14 bases between. This CDR3 region has 14 residues. The germline CDR1 and CDR2 sequences are MGHRA and YSYEKL. The CDR3 nucleotides read TGCGCCAGCAGCCCCGTAGAACAGGGTTACGAGCAGTACTTC. It yields the protein CASSPVEQGYEQYF.

The CDR3 sequence is CSAGSETQYF. In DNA, the CDR3 is TGCAGTGCGGGCTCTGAGACCCAGTACTTC. This chain joins TRBV20-1 and TRBJ2-5; D is undetermined. Germline-derived CDR1 and CDR2 are DFQATT and SNEGSKA (reference sequence). The CDR3 covers 10 residues. V lost 6 bases to trimming and J lost 5 bases, with 7 bases between them.

J is TRBJ2-5 and V is TRBV12-3 or TRBV12-4; D is uncertain. This CDR3 is 11 amino acids long. V was shortened by 5 bases and J by 5 bases, with 6 bases between the two germline ends. In DNA, the CDR3 is TGTGCCAGCAGTGTACGGGAGACCCAGTACTTC. Translated: CASSVRETQYF.

The gene calls are TRBV6-5 and TRBJ2-7; 10 bases fit TRBD1. CDR1 is MNHEY and CDR2 is SVGAGI in the germline V gene. Trimming removed 9 bases from V and 4 bases from J; junction bases left unmatched: 12. CDR3 size: 15 residues. The DNA of the CDR3 is TGTGCCAGTGGAAGAGGGGACAGGGGCGTTTACGAGCAGTACTTC. Translating gives CASGRGDRGVYEQYF.

This chain uses TRBV3-1 (or the pseudogene TRBV3-2) with TRBJ2-5; 13 bases line up with TRBD2. V gave up 4 bases and J gave up 4 bases; unmatched junction bases: 3. Germline CDR1 reads LGHDT; CDR2 reads YNNKEL (reference sequence). This CDR3 has 15 residues. CDR3 sequence (DNA): TGTGCCAGCAGCCTCCGGACTAGCGGGAGAGAGACCCAGTACTTC. Its translation is CASSLRTSGRETQYF.

This chain joins TRBV29-1 and TRBJ1-5; D gene ambiguous. The length of the CDR3 is 12 residues. From germline, CDR1 is SQVTM and CDR2 ANQGSEA. Trimming took off 4 bases at V and 2 bases at J, with 6 bases between the two ends. The CDR3 sequence: CSVGEGNQPQHF. The DNA of the CDR3 is TGCAGCGTTGGGGAGGGCAATCAGCCCCAGCATTTT.

The chain carries TRBV6-5 and TRBJ2-7; 7 bases are shared with TRBD1. The CDR3 runs to 14 residues. CDR1 and CDR2 from the germline V gene are MNHEY and SVGAGI. V gave up 6 bases and J gave up 3 bases; unmatched junction bases: 8. The CDR3 sequence: CASSLQGTYYEQYF. In DNA form, the CDR3 reads TGTGCCAGCAGCCTACAGGGGACCTACTACGAGCAGTACTTC.

The chain couples TRBV27 to TRBJ2-7; 11 positions agree with TRBD2. Germline V gene sequence: CDR1 MNHEY, CDR2 SMNVEV (reference sequence). With V trimmed by 4 bases and J by 0 bases, 5 bases remained unmatched. The length of the CDR3 is 16 residues. Here the CDR3 DNA reads TGTGCCAGCAGTTGGTTTAGCGGGGGGGCCTCCTACGAGCAGTACTTC. This gives the protein CASSWFSGGASYEQYF.